The T cell receptor (beta chain) under discussion was sequenced for a study of shared clonotypes between healthy human individuals. Regarding the study as a whole: Rarefaction curves obtained for sorted subsets showed sequencing incomplete despite large depth. When compared with the clonotypes that were shared by all four sorted-subset donors, the non-shared clonotypes turned out to have lower generation probabilities.

Each of the donors was a healthy adult who was HIV-negative and had not had a recent acute infection or vaccination. Investigators divided CD4+ cells into CD45RA+ naive and CD45RA-negative memory subsets. As to this clone: No antigen is known for it.

Assay used: immunoSEQ multiplex PCR; TCRdb lists only in-frame clones, some missing. The table has 2 million to 2.5 million clones, over 85% seen once; the top ten hold under 0.45%. Germline assignment: CDR1 MNHEY and CDR2 SMNVEV (reference sequence). The length of the CDR3 is 17 residues. Trimming removed 5 bases from V and 7 bases from J; junction bases left unmatched: 9. The source material was naive CD4+ T cells from PBMCs. Subset: CD45RA+ positively selected. J is TRBJ2-1 and V is TRBV27; 15 positions agree with TRBD2. The TCR sequence derives from a man younger than 30 in good health. Some clones in this sample may be carry-over from other donors' samples. CDR3 DNA sequence: TGTGCCAGCAGTCCGAGGACTAGCGGGAGGGCCGTTAATGAGCAGTTCTTC. It encodes CASSPRTSGRAVNEQFF.